The 2 T cell receptor beta chains listed next were all sequenced from one sample in a study of cytomegalovirus exposure and HLA in healthy donors. 60 Vbeta and 13 Jbeta primers were used in PCR. TCRdb keeps only in-frame clones here, not all; method: immunoSEQ multiplex PCR. The data contain under 200,000 clones, more than 70% of them singletons. The sequenced sample consisted of PBMCs. Receptors originate from a man aged 25 to 40 in good health and CMV-seronegative.

This rearrangement joins TRBV7-2 to TRBJ2-1; 12 bases align to TRBD2. The CDR3 sequence is 16 residues long. Trimming cost V 1 base and J 9 bases; bases outside gene matches: 7. CDR1 is SGHTA, CDR2 FQGNSA, per germline. The CDR3 reads CASSLDPSGGGSEQFF. In nucleotides, the CDR3 is TGTGCCAGCAGCTTAGATCCTAGCGGGGGGGGAAGTGAGCAGTTCTTC.

The genes are TRBV7-9 and TRBJ2-2; tentatively, D is TRBD1 (7 bases). CDR3 size: 13 residues. Looked up from germline, CDR1 is SEHNR and CDR2 is FQNEAQ (reference sequence). The germline V and J ends were trimmed by 5 bases and 9 bases, with 13 bases remaining between them. The CDR3 sequence: CASSPGGLRELFF. The CDR3 nucleotides read TGTGCCAGCAGCCCAGGGGGGTTGAGGGAGCTGTTTTTT.